Presented here are 3 T cell receptor beta chains from one specimen sequenced in a study of technical replicates of blood from a few donors. Assay: immunoSEQ multiplex PCR; the TCRdb copy retains only in-frame clones and omits some. Of tens of thousands of clones detected, nearly 96% appear once; the ten largest clones hold approximately 0.39%. Sequences were obtained from T cells isolated from PBMCs. The receptors come from a human donor in good health.

CDR3 region: CATRGTVNEQFF. In DNA form, the CDR3 reads TGTGCCACCAGGGGCACAGTGAATGAGCAGTTCTTC. This chain uses TRBV27 with TRBJ2-1; maybe TRBD1 (6 bases). The CDR3 is made up of 12 amino acids. Germline V gives CDR1 MNHEY, CDR2 SMNVEV (reference sequence). Trimming removed 10 bases from V and 7 bases from J, with 14 bases in between.

V is TRBV9 and J is TRBJ2-2; D gene ambiguous. The V and J ends lost 3 bases and 1 base respectively, with 7 bases between them. The CDR3 is made up of 14 amino acids. CDR1 is SGDLS and CDR2 is YYNGEE in the germline V gene. The CDR3 sequence: CASSENWNTGELFF. The CDR3, as DNA: TGTGCCAGCAGCGAGAACTGGAACACCGGGGAGCTGTTTTTT.

Notes on this clone: Other DNA sequences of this sample code for an identical CDR3. The chain has TRBV5-1 and TRBJ2-5; D ambiguous. From germline, CDR1 is SGHRS and CDR2 YFSETQ. The CDR3 sequence is 11 residues long. Trimming cost V 4 bases and J 2 bases, with 3 bases left between them. The DNA for the CDR3 is TGCGCCAGCAGCCTACAAGAGACCCAGTACTTC. It specifies CASSLQETQYF.